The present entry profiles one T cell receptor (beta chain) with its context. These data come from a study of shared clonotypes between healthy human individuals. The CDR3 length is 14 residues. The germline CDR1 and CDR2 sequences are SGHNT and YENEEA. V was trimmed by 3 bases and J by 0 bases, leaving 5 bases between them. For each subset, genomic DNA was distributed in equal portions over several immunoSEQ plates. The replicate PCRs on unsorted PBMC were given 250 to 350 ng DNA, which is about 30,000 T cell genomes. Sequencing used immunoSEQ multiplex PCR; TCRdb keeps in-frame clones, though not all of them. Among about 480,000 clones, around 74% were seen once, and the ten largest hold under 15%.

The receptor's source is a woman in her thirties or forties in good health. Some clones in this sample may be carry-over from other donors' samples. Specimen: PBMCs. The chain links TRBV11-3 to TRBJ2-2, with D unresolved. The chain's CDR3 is CASSFETNTGELFF. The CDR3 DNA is TGTGCCAGCAGCTTCGAGACGAACACCGGGGAGCTGTTTTTT.